These 30 T cell receptor beta chains originate from one sample sequenced in a study of IL-17A CD8 T cells in psoriatic arthritis synovium. Produced via immunoSEQ multiplex PCR; TCRdb's table is partial and in-frame only. The sample holds approximately 2,200 clones, around 68% seen once. Magnetically isolated CD3+ T cells were stimulated less than 1.7 hours with PMA and ionomycin. Psoriatic arthritis patients had synovial fluid drawn from joints that were actively inflamed. The source material was IFN-gamma+ CD8+ T cells from synovial fluid. Subset indicated: IL-17A-IFNgamma+ memory CD8+ (Tc1) cells. The receptors come from a human donor with psoriatic arthritis.

This rearrangement joins TRBV6-6 to TRBJ2-5, with no clear D. The CDR3 totals 14 residues. Trimming shortened V by 0 bases and J by 4 bases, and 9 bases separated the two germline ends. CDR1 MNHNY and CDR2 SVGAGI come from the germline V gene (reference sequence). The CDR3 spells CASSYSGLGETQYF. CDR3 in DNA: TGTGCCAGCAGTTACTCGGGTCTCGGAGAGACCCAGTACTTC.

There are a few counts of this clone. This sequence joins TRBV5-6 and TRBJ2-7; 7 bases align to TRBD2. Trimming at V came to 3 bases and at J to 4 bases, leaving 13 bases not matched to a gene. Germline CDR1 SGHDT, CDR2 YYEEEE. CDR3 length: 16 amino acids. The CDR3 protein is CASSWGVEREEYEQYF. The CDR3 DNA reads as TGTGCCAGCAGCTGGGGCGTGGAGCGGGAAGAATACGAGCAGTACTTC.

The chain combines TRBV27 with TRBJ1-2; a weak D match, TRBD1 (5 bases). Germline CDR1 is MNHEY and CDR2 is SMNVEV (reference sequence). This CDR3 is built from 14 residues. V lost 2 bases and J lost 10, with 17 bases in between. The CDR3 is CASSLEGRLLDYTF. Written as DNA, the CDR3 is TGTGCCAGCAGTTTAGAGGGACGGCTTTTGGACTACACCTTC.

The chain combines TRBV7-9 with TRBJ2-2, with D possibly matching TRBD2 (6 bases). V gave up 6 bases and J gave up 3 bases, with 23 bases separating them. There are 18 residues in the CDR3. Per germline, CDR1 SEHNR and CDR2 FQNEAQ (reference sequence). The CDR3 sequence is CASRSSWGDPLDTGELFF. CDR3 DNA sequence: TGTGCCAGCAGGAGCTCGTGGGGGGACCCCCTCGACACCGGGGAGCTGTTTTTT.

The chain joins TRBV5-1 to TRBJ1-2; the D is unclear. V shed 4 bases and J shed 4 bases, with 11 bases lying between them. The CDR3 is made up of 13 amino acids. Germline lookup yields CDR1 SGHRS and CDR2 YFSETQ. In DNA form, the CDR3 reads TGCGCCAGCAGCCAGGACGGTCTCTATGGCTACACCTTC. It is translated as CASSQDGLYGYTF.

The rearrangement joins TRBV7-1 to TRBJ2-1; no definite D call. TRBV7-1 is identified as an open reading frame with a role that is uncertain. The V end lost 5 bases, the J end lost 2 bases, and 10 bases lay between the germline ends. The length of the CDR3 is 14 residues. The CDR3 loop reads CASSPRRAYNEQFF. The CDR3 coding sequence is TGTGCCAGCAGCCCTAGACGGGCCTACAATGAGCAGTTCTTC.

This clone was observed a handful of times. J is TRBJ1-2 and V is TRBV6-1; no definite D call. Germline V gives CDR1 MNHNS, CDR2 SASEGT. The V and J ends lost 8 bases and 4 bases respectively, with 5 bases between them. The CDR3 is 10 residues long. CDR3: CASGSYGYTF. The CDR3 coding sequence is TGTGCCAGCGGGTCCTATGGCTACACCTTC.

The J gene is TRBJ2-6, the V gene TRBV5-1, with TRBD2 identical over 11 bases. The CDR3 has 18 residues. Germline V gene sequence: CDR1 SGHRS, CDR2 YFSETQ. V shed 2 bases and J 0 bases; nucleotides not matched to a gene: 4. The CDR3 nucleotides read TGCGCCAGCAGCTTCCCGACTAGCGGGGACTCTGGGGCCAACGTCCTGACTTTC. This sequence encodes CASSFPTSGDSGANVLTF.

V gene TRBV19 combines with J gene TRBJ1-6; a weak D match, TRBD1 (6 bases). The CDR3 loop spans 13 amino acids. The V end lost 10 bases, the J end lost 12 bases, and 19 bases lay between the germline ends. Germline V gene sequence: CDR1 LNHDA, CDR2 SQIVND (reference sequence). CDR3 sequence: CATSYNRVKPLHF. The CDR3 DNA reads as TGTGCCACAAGCTACAACAGGGTTAAACCCCTCCACTTT.

This clone was seen once. The chain employs TRBV4-1 and TRBJ1-2; 8 bases fit TRBD1. CDR1 and CDR2 from the germline V gene are MGHRA and YSYEKL. V gave up 1 base and J gave up 6 bases; unmatched junction bases: 7. The CDR3 totals 15 residues. Here the CDR3 DNA reads TGCGCCAGCAGCCAAGCCCAGGGGGCGGGGGATGGCTACACCTTC. Its translation is CASSQAQGAGDGYTF.

This chain joins TRBV4-1 and TRBJ2-2; D ambiguous. This CDR3 has 14 residues. The V end lost 3 bases, the J end lost 6 bases, and 11 bases lay between the germline ends. Germline CDR1 MGHRA, CDR2 YSYEKL. CDR3 nucleotide sequence: TGCGCCAGCAGCCAGGCTTACTGGGCCGGGGAGCTGTTTTTT. This gives the protein CASSQAYWAGELFF.

This clone is a singleton in its sample. The J gene is TRBJ1-2, the V gene TRBV7-9; no clear D gene. This CDR3 has 13 amino acids. V lost 7 bases and J lost 4, with 13 bases in between. Germline CDR1 and CDR2: SEHNR and FQNEAQ (reference sequence). In DNA form, the CDR3 reads TGTGCCAGCACGGGGTGGCTGGGCTATGGCTACACCTTC. Residues: CASTGWLGYGYTF. Complete variable domain (other parts from reference TRBV7-9 and TRBJ1-2): DTGVSQNPRHKITKRGQNVTFRCDPISEHNRLYWYRQTLGQGPEFLTYFQNEAQLEKSRLLSDRFSAERPKGSFSTLEIQRTEQGDSAMYLCASTGWLGYGYTFGSGTRLTVV.

The genes are TRBV7-9 and TRBJ1-1; TRBD1 aligns across 8 bases. After removal of 5 bases from V and 5 bases from J, the junction contained 16 bases not matched to a gene. Germline V CDR1 and CDR2: SEHNR, FQNEAQ (reference sequence). CDR3 length: 17 amino acids. The CDR3 here is CASSVTRAGGLGTEAFF. The CDR3 DNA reads as TGTGCCAGCAGCGTGACACGGGCAGGGGGCTTGGGGACTGAAGCTTTCTTT. Together with reference TRBV7-9 and TRBJ1-1, the CDR3 gives the full variable domain: DTGVSQNPRHKITKRGQNVTFRCDPISEHNRLYWYRQTLGQGPEFLTYFQNEAQLEKSRLLSDRFSAERPKGSFSTLEIQRTEQGDSAMYLCASSVTRAGGLGTEAFFGQGTRLTVV.

This chain links TRBV28 with TRBJ2-1, with no clear D. This CDR3 is 14 amino acids long. The germline V gene has CDR1 MDHEN and CDR2 SYDVKM. Trimming pared 5 bases from V and 5 bases from J, leaving 13 bases between. The CDR3 reads CASSETHTDNEQFF. The CDR3 DNA is TGTGCCAGCAGTGAGACGCATACAGACAATGAGCAGTTCTTC.

The rearrangement links TRBV4-1 to TRBJ2-7; D is ambiguous. From germline, CDR1 is MGHRA and CDR2 YSYEKL. Between the trimmed V and J ends, which lost 4 bases and 3 bases, there was a span of 16 bases. The length of the CDR3 is 15 residues. CDR3 sequence reads: CASSRYSETLYEQYF. CDR3 DNA: TGCGCCAGCAGCCGATATTCGGAGACACTCTACGAGCAGTACTTC.

This clone was observed a few times. The CDR3 nucleotides are TGCGCCAGCAGCCAATCCTTTGGGGGAAGGGCTGAGCAGTTCTTC. Protein sequence: CASSQSFGGRAEQFF. The chain recombines TRBV4-1 with TRBJ2-1, with D perhaps assigned TRBD1 or TRBD2 (5 bases each). Per germline, CDR1 MGHRA and CDR2 YSYEKL. The CDR3 consists of 15 residues. V was cut by 2 bases and J by 9 bases, with 17 bases left in between.

This clone was seen once. The CDR3 nucleotides are TGCGCCAGCAGCCCCCGGGGGGGCAGAGATGGCTACACCTTC. The encoded protein is CASSPRGGRDGYTF. The J gene is TRBJ1-2, the V gene TRBV5-1; D possibly corresponds to TRBD1 (6 bases). Trimming removed 4 bases from V and 6 bases from J, with 16 bases in between. The CDR3 consists of 14 residues. Germline values: CDR1 SGHRS, CDR2 YFSETQ.

Concerning this clone: The sample holds other DNA sequences that translate to the same CDR3. This chain uses TRBV7-9 with TRBJ1-1, with D tentatively TRBD1 (5 bases). CDR3 size: 17 residues. With 0 bases removed from V and 0 bases from J, the gap between germline ends came to 14 bases. Germline V gene data show CDR1 as SEHNR and CDR2 as FQNEAQ (reference sequence). The CDR3, as DNA: TGTGCCAGCAGCTTAGCAGGGCAGGGAGGGGTGAACACTGAAGCTTTCTTT. Protein product: CASSLAGQGGVNTEAFF.

This chain joins TRBV6-1 and TRBJ1-6; D is ambiguous. Germline CDR1 is MNHNS and CDR2 is SASEGT. Trimming pared 1 base from V and 0 bases from J, leaving 16 bases between. This CDR3 has 19 residues. The CDR3 reads CASSEGVTAASSYNSPLHF. The CDR3 DNA reads as TGTGCCAGCAGTGAAGGAGTGACGGCAGCTAGCTCCTATAATTCACCCCTCCACTTT.

This clone was seen just once. This rearrangement joins TRBV2 to TRBJ2-7, with 7 positions matching TRBD1. Per germline, CDR1 SNHLY and CDR2 FYNNEI. Unmatched junction bases numbered 11, after V lost 6 bases and J lost 0 bases. This CDR3 region has 16 residues. The CDR3, as DNA: TGTGCCAGCAGCAAAACCGGGACAGACTTCTCCTACGAGCAGTACTTC. Amino acids: CASSKTGTDFSYEQYF.

V and J are TRBV4-1 and TRBJ2-7; a possible D gene is TRBD1 (6 bases). V was cut by 4 bases and J by 4 bases, with 17 bases left in between. The CDR3 runs to 15 residues. CDR1 is MGHRA, CDR2 YSYEKL, per germline. The CDR3 sequence: CASSPSSTGGYEQYF. In nucleotides, the CDR3 is TGCGCCAGCAGCCCATCGTCGACAGGAGGTTACGAGCAGTACTTC.

The chain carries TRBV6-1 and TRBJ1-1; D gene uncertain. With 8 bases removed from V and 1 base from J, the gap between germline ends came to 11 bases. The CDR3 loop spans 13 amino acids. CDR1 is MNHNS and CDR2 is SASEGT in the germline V gene. The CDR3 coding sequence is TGTGCCAGCCAACCCTCAGAGAACACTGAAGCTTTCTTT. It is translated as CASQPSENTEAFF.

The chain carries TRBV15 and TRBJ2-1; possibly TRBD2 for D (7 bases). Germline lookup yields CDR1 LNHNV and CDR2 YYDKDF (reference sequence). V was cut by 5 bases and J by 5 bases, with 19 bases left in between. The CDR3 sequence is 16 residues long. The CDR3 sequence: CATSPPGGGVHNEQFF. The CDR3 nucleotides read TGTGCCACCAGCCCCCCAGGAGGGGGGGTACACAATGAGCAGTTCTTC.

This clone is a singleton in its sample. CDR3 in amino acids: CASSLGGTGELFF. For the CDR3, the DNA is TGTGCCAGCAGCTTAGGAGGGACCGGGGAGCTGTTTTTT. The chain couples TRBV7-2 to TRBJ2-2; a possible D gene is TRBD2 (5 bases). The CDR3 is 13 amino acids. V lost 1 base to trimming and J lost 5 bases, with 5 bases between them. Germline values: CDR1 SGHTA, CDR2 FQGNSA.

The chain combines TRBV7-1 with TRBJ1-3; tentative D call: TRBD1 (5 bases). TRBV7-1 is assigned to the ORF class and has an uncertain function. The CDR3 consists of 13 residues. V was clipped by 4 bases and J by 7 bases, with 11 bases between them. The CDR3 region is CASSLGRDNTIYF. CDR3 coding DNA: TGTGCCAGCAGCTTAGGCAGGGATAACACCATATATTTT.

In its sample, this clone ranks as large. V usage is TRBV7-2 and J usage is TRBJ2-1; D is perhaps TRBD2 (8 bases). Germline V gene sequence: CDR1 SGHTA, CDR2 FQGNSA. V was pared by 1 base and J by 4 bases, with 23 bases between. CDR3 length equals 19 residues. The CDR3 nucleotides read TGTGCCAGCAGCTTAGATACTAGCGGAGAACCAGGGGGGTACAATGAGCAGTTCTTC. This sequence encodes CASSLDTSGEPGGYNEQFF.

This clone occurred a few times. This chain joins TRBV10-3 and TRBJ2-3, with TRBD2 identical over 10 bases. CDR1 is ENHRY, CDR2 SYGVKD, per germline. Trimming at V came to 8 bases and at J to 0 bases, leaving 11 bases not matched to a gene. The CDR3 has 17 amino acids. The DNA of the CDR3 is TGTGCCATCGGCGGGCTAGCGGGGGCCTCTAGCACAGATACGCAGTATTTT. It encodes CAIGGLAGASSTDTQYF.

The V gene is TRBV12-5, the J gene TRBJ2-1; 7 bases line up with TRBD2. Trimming cost V 3 bases and J 9 bases; bases outside gene matches: 11. CDR1 and CDR2 from the germline V gene are LGHNT and FRNRAP. The CDR3 is 15 residues long. This chain's CDR3 is CASGFEGLKTAEQFF. The CDR3 region has the DNA TGTGCTAGTGGTTTTGAGGGACTAAAAACTGCTGAGCAGTTCTTC.

The chain uses TRBV6-1 and TRBJ1-1, with D possibly matching TRBD1 (5 bases). The CDR3 length is 14 residues. Trimming took off 6 bases at V and 1 base at J, with 12 bases between the two ends. Germline CDR1 MNHNS, CDR2 SASEGT. The CDR3 protein is CASRELGTNTEAFF. The DNA for the CDR3 is TGTGCCAGCAGGGAGTTAGGGACGAACACTGAAGCTTTCTTT.

The V gene is TRBV5-1, the J gene TRBJ1-2, with D perhaps matching TRBD1 (6 bases). The CDR3 has 13 residues. CDR1 and CDR2 (germline): SGHRS, YFSETQ. Trimming cost V 3 bases and J 5 bases, with 11 bases left between them. CDR3 loop: CASSWNTGYGYTF. In DNA, the CDR3 is TGCGCCAGCAGCTGGAACACAGGGTATGGCTACACCTTC.